A selection of T cell receptor beta chains follows, all from one sample in a study of vaccination effects on CD4 cells after COVID-19. The antigens of these receptors remain unknown. Repertoires were generated with immunoSEQ multiplex PCR, while TCRdb's copy carries only in-frame clones and drops some. Altogether around 12,000 clones are present, 73% being singletons, with the ten largest covering around 34%. This sample comprised CD4+ T cells from PBMCs cultured with HCoV-NL63 spike peptides, obtained after COVID-19 vaccination. Every receptor here comes from a human donor who had a prior SARS-CoV-2 infection. The CDR3 runs from the conserved cysteine through the conserved F or W. D genes are given only for firm matches. Rows may omit the clone size; those that give it use once, few, many or a size class.

j_call v_call clone_size d_call cdr3_aa cdr3_nt
TRBJ1-2 TRBV25-1 NA TRBD1 CASSHRGENYGYTF TGTGCCAGCAGCCACAGGGGGGAAAACTATGGCTACACCTTC
TRBJ1-6 TRBV5-1 NA TRBD1 CASSWLQGESPLHF TGCGCCAGCAGCTGGCTACAGGGGGAATCACCCCTCCACTTT
TRBJ2-1 TRBV19 NA NA CASSIAASVAYNEQFF TGTGCCAGTAGTATAGCTGCTAGCGTTGCCTACAATGAGCAGTTCTTC
TRBJ2-2 TRBV11-2 NA NA CASSLGSTGELFF TGTGCCAGCAGCTTAGGTAGCACCGGGGAGCTGTTTTTT
TRBJ1-6 TRBV6-2/TRBV6-3 NA TRBD1 CASSYGTAYNSPLHF TGTGCCAGCAGTTACGGGACAGCCTATAATTCACCCCTCCACTTT
TRBJ2-5 TRBV24-1 NA NA CATSGGDFQETQYF TGTGCCACCAGTGGGGGGGACTTTCAAGAGACCCAGTACTTC
TRBJ2-2 TRBV11-2 NA NA CASSLIGRAHTGELFF TGTGCCAGCAGCTTAATCGGCCGGGCCCACACCGGGGAGCTGTTTTTT
TRBJ2-5 TRBV30 NA TRBD2 CAWRKLGGETQYF TGTGCCTGGAGGAAACTGGGGGGGGAGACCCAGTACTTC
TRBJ2-3 TRBV9 NA TRBD1 CASSVGQGADTQYF TGTGCCAGCAGCGTCGGACAGGGGGCAGATACGCAGTATTTT
TRBJ2-7 TRBV4-2 NA TRBD1 CASSLSGQPSYEQYF TGTGCCAGCAGCCTCTCGGGACAGCCCTCCTACGAGCAGTACTTC
TRBJ2-3 TRBV5-4 NA NA CASSFHGGTDTQYF TGTGCCAGCAGCTTCCACGGGGGCACAGATACGCAGTATTTT
TRBJ2-1 TRBV7-8 few TRBD2 CASSRGLAGIYEQFF TGTGCCAGCAGCCGAGGACTAGCGGGAATCTACGAGCAGTTCTTC
TRBJ2-6 TRBV5-1 once TRBD1 CASSSRDRVTGANVLTF TGCGCCAGCAGCTCCCGGGACAGGGTGACTGGGGCCAACGTCCTGACTTTC
TRBJ1-1 TRBV2 NA NA CASSRQAMNTEAFF TGTGCCAGCAGTCGACAGGCTATGAACACTGAAGCTTTCTTT
TRBJ2-3 TRBV15 NA NA CATSRDRSSGADTQYF TGTGCCACCAGCAGAGATCGGAGTAGTGGGGCAGATACGCAGTATTTT
TRBJ1-1 TRBV5-1 NA NA CASSLGRSGLGTEAFF TGCGCCAGCAGCTTGGGGAGGTCGGGCTTGGGGACTGAAGCTTTCTTT
TRBJ2-1 TRBV7-2 NA NA CASSLAVWGDNEQFF TGTGCCAGCAGCTTAGCTGTATGGGGGGACAATGAGCAGTTCTTC
TRBJ2-7 TRBV19 NA NA CASSPTGDSGPNYEQYF TGTGCCAGTAGTCCAACAGGGGACTCTGGGCCAAACTACGAGCAGTACTTC
TRBJ2-3 TRBV5-4 few TRBD2 CASSLGLAGSTDTQYF TGTGCCAGCAGCCTGGGACTAGCGGGGAGCACAGATACGCAGTATTTT
TRBJ2-1 TRBV24-1 few NA CATSDQGQWANEQFF TGTGCCACCAGTGATCAGGGGCAGTGGGCGAATGAGCAGTTCTTC
TRBJ1-6 TRBV6-1 NA NA CASSEAVQGSNSPLHF TGTGCCAGCAGTGAAGCAGTGCAGGGGAGCAATTCACCCCTCCACTTT
TRBJ1-1 TRBV9 NA NA CASSVDPENTEAFF TGTGCCAGCAGCGTAGACCCGGAGAACACTGAAGCTTTCTTT
TRBJ1-5 TRBV6-2/TRBV6-3 NA TRBD1 CASSRQGAEQPQHF TGTGCCAGCAGCCGACAGGGGGCAGAGCAGCCCCAGCATTTT
TRBJ2-1 TRBV6-5 NA NA CASSYSTLDEQFF TGTGCCAGCAGTTACTCGACGTTGGATGAGCAGTTCTTC
TRBJ2-3 TRBV4-3 NA NA CASSQDFGADTQYF TGCGCCAGCAGCCAAGATTTTGGAGCAGATACGCAGTATTTT
TRBJ1-2 TRBV7-9 NA NA CASSLWIGYTF TGTGCCAGCAGCTTATGGATTGGCTACACCTTC
TRBJ2-5 TRBV6-5 NA TRBD1 CASSYRDRAETQYF TGTGCCAGCAGTTACCGGGACAGGGCGGAGACCCAGTACTTC
TRBJ1-2 TRBV5-1 NA NA CASSLVSGALNYGYTF TGCGCCAGCAGCTTGGTTTCAGGGGCTCTTAACTATGGCTACACCTTC
TRBJ2-6 TRBV5-4 NA TRBD1 CASSLDRGDGANVLTF TGTGCCAGCAGCTTGGACAGGGGTGACGGGGCCAACGTCCTGACTTTC
TRBJ2-4 TRBV13 NA NA CASSLEWDPVAKNIQYF TGTGCCAGCAGCTTAGAGTGGGACCCTGTAGCCAAAAACATTCAGTACTTC
TRBJ1-3 TRBV5-4 NA NA CASSLDGAGGNTIYF TGTGCCAGCAGCTTGGACGGGGCTGGGGGAAACACCATATATTTT
TRBJ2-5 TRBV7-9 NA NA CASSFFQGVVRETQYF TGTGCCAGCAGCTTTTTTCAGGGAGTTGTACGTGAGACCCAGTACTTC
TRBJ2-3 TRBV11-2 NA NA CASSLADTDTQYF TGTGCCAGCAGCTTAGCCGACACAGATACGCAGTATTTT
TRBJ1-6 TRBV18 few NA CASSPTASSYNSPLHF TGTGCCAGCTCACCGACAGCGAGCTCCTATAATTCACCCCTCCACTTT
TRBJ2-7 TRBV3-1/TRBV3-2 NA NA CASSQVLTSIYEQYF TGTGCCAGCAGCCAAGTTCTCACTAGTATCTACGAGCAGTACTTC
TRBJ2-4 TRBV19 once NA CASSILTGERNIQYF TGTGCCAGTAGTATCCTGACAGGAGAGAGAAACATTCAGTACTTC
TRBJ1-2 TRBV9 NA NA CASSVGGREIYGYTF TGTGCCAGCAGCGTAGGCGGGAGAGAAATCTATGGCTACACCTTC
TRBJ2-2 TRBV6-5 few TRBD2 CASSYSRGAGELFF TGTGCCAGCAGTTACTCGCGGGGGGCCGGGGAGCTGTTTTTT
TRBJ2-1 TRBV5-1 once NA CASSLAGWNEQFF TGCGCCAGCAGCTTGGCAGGGTGGAATGAGCAGTTCTTC
TRBJ2-2 TRBV10-3 NA NA CAISDPAGDWAGELFF TGTGCCATCAGTGACCCGGCCGGGGATTGGGCCGGGGAGCTGTTTTTT
TRBJ1-2 TRBV27 NA TRBD1 CASSSGGHNYGYTF TGTGCCAGCAGTTCAGGGGGGCATAACTATGGCTACACCTTC
TRBJ1-2 TRBV28 NA NA CASSPPLGAPYGYTF TGTGCCAGCAGTCCCCCATTAGGAGCCCCCTATGGCTACACCTTC
TRBJ1-6 TRBV5-1 few NA CASTRDTLGSPLHF TGCGCCAGCACAAGGGACACCTTAGGGTCACCCCTCCACTTT
TRBJ1-6 TRBV5-6 NA TRBD1 CASSLGPGQGNSPLHF TGTGCCAGCAGCTTGGGACCGGGACAGGGTAATTCACCCCTCCACTTT
TRBJ2-1 TRBV5-1 once NA CASSRGRGATNEQFF TGCGCCAGCTCCAGGGGGCGGGGGGCGACCAATGAGCAGTTCTTC
TRBJ2-1 TRBV3-1/TRBV3-2 NA TRBD2 CASSRNIRTSGSEQFF TGTGCCAGCAGCCGAAACATAAGGACTAGCGGGAGTGAGCAGTTCTTC
TRBJ2-1 TRBV5-1 once TRBD2 CASSLGLAGANEQFF TGCGCCAGCAGCTTGGGTCTAGCGGGAGCGAATGAGCAGTTCTTC
TRBJ2-7 TRBV6-5 few TRBD1 CASSSRQGAGYEQYF TGTGCCAGCAGTTCGCGACAGGGGGCGGGCTACGAGCAGTACTTC
TRBJ2-1 TRBV9 once NA CASSVGSYNEQFF TGTGCCAGCAGCGTAGGATCTTACAATGAGCAGTTCTTC
TRBJ2-5 TRBV7-2 NA TRBD1 CASSKDRDETQYF TGTGCCAGCAGCAAGGACAGGGATGAGACCCAGTACTTC
TRBJ2-1 TRBV11-3 once TRBD2 CASSTRLAGRNEQFF TGTGCCAGCAGCACCCGACTAGCGGGAAGGAATGAGCAGTTCTTC
TRBJ1-4 TRBV19 NA NA CASNRRGYEKLFF TGTGCCAGTAATCGGAGGGGGTATGAAAAACTGTTTTTT
TRBJ2-7 TRBV18 NA TRBD2 CASSEASGRRYEQYF TGTGCCAGCTCGGAAGCTAGCGGGAGGCGTTACGAGCAGTACTTC